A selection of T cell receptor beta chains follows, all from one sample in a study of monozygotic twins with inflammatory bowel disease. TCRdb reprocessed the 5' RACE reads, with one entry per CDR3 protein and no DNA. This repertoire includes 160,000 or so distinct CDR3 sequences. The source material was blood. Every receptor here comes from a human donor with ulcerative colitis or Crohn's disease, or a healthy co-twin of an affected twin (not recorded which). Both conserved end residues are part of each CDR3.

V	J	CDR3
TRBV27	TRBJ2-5	CASSLKSNQETQYF
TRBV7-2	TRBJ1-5	CASSLDVGQPQHF
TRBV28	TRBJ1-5	CASSRDNQPQHF
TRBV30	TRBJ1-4	CAWSVHRRWDRLFF
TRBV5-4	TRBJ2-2	CASSLPGTGAGELFF
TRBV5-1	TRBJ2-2	CASSQRTNTGELFF
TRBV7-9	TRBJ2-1	CASSLDSFNEQFF
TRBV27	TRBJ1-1	CASSTGIWTEAFF
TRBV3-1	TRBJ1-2	CASSWDSSPYGYTF
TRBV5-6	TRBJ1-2	CASSLGDWGYTF
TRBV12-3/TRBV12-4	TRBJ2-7	CASSADYHEQYF
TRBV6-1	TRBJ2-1	CASTPTGQGNNEQFF
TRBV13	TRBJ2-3	CASSLGFVSDTQYF
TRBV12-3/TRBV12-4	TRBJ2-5	CASMGDSKAETQYF
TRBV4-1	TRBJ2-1	CASSPYFQVEQFF
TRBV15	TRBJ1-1	CATSPGGVEAFF
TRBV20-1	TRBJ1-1	CSAGGMNTEAFF
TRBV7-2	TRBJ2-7	CASSSHRDRVYEQYF
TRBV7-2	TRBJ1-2	CASSPARDYLDSYTF
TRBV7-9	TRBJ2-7	CASSLASVYEQYF